The rows below give T cell receptor beta chains drawn from one sample of a study of response to subunit inactivated influenza vaccine. TCRdb analysed the RT-PCR reads with MiXCR anew, one entry per CDR3 protein. The profile shows a few hundred thousand distinct CDR3 sequences, 22% of them singletons. The sequenced sample was PBMCs from blood, obtained 21 months after vaccination. Receptor source: a man aged 45 to 70 who received an inactivated influenza vaccine. The CDR3 runs from the conserved cysteine through the conserved F or W. Fields, in order: CDR3 DNA, CDR3 protein, clone size, J gene, V gene, D gene. D genes are given only for firm matches. Size tells how often a clone was seen (once, few, many) or the class of an expanded clone, and some rows leave it out.

DNA: TGTGCCAGCAGCTCACAGGGCCATTCGGGAGGGACCCAGTACTTC
CDR3: CASSSQGHSGGTQYF
size: .
J: TRBJ2-5
V: TRBV7-9
D: .

DNA: TGCAGCGTTGGAGGGGTAGCCTACGAGCAGTACTTC
CDR3: CSVGGVAYEQYF
size: .
J: TRBJ2-7
V: TRBV29-1
D: .

DNA: TGTGCCTGGGAGGAGAACGCCGGTCAGCCCCAGCATTTT
CDR3: CAWEENAGQPQHF
size: few
J: TRBJ1-5
V: TRBV30
D: .

DNA: TGTGCCAGCAGAGGCTCCTATAATTCACCCCTCCACTTT
CDR3: CASRGSYNSPLHF
size: many
J: TRBJ1-6
V: TRBV6-2/TRBV6-3
D: .

DNA: TGTGCCAGCAGCTTCGGCCGGGATCAGCCCCAGCATTTT
CDR3: CASSFGRDQPQHF
size: many
J: TRBJ1-5
V: TRBV7-2
D: .

DNA: TGTGCCACCAGTGACCCGGGACAGGGGACCGCAGGTGGCTACACCTTC
CDR3: CATSDPGQGTAGGYTF
size: few
J: TRBJ1-2
V: TRBV24-1
D: TRBD1

DNA: TGTGCCAGCAGCTTAGGTCTAGCGGGTGTTGAGCAGTACTTC
CDR3: CASSLGLAGVEQYF
size: few
J: TRBJ2-7
V: TRBV7-2
D: TRBD2

DNA: TGTGCCAGCTCACCACTCGTGGGGAACACCGGGGAGCTGTTTTTT
CDR3: CASSPLVGNTGELFF
size: .
J: TRBJ2-2
V: TRBV18
D: .

DNA: TGTGCCAGCAGTGCAGATGGGGGGCCCTACGAGCAGTACTTC
CDR3: CASSADGGPYEQYF
size: few
J: TRBJ2-7
V: TRBV27
D: .

DNA: TGTGCCAACATGGACCCAAATTCGAATCAGCCCCAGCATTTT
CDR3: CANMDPNSNQPQHF
size: .
J: TRBJ1-5
V: TRBV7-3
D: .

DNA: TGCGCCACCGCGGGCGCGGGGATTAACTATGGCTACACCTTC
CDR3: CATAGAGINYGYTF
size: many
J: TRBJ1-2
V: TRBV10-2
D: .

DNA: TGCAGCGTCCTCACGCCCAAGGGGGCGCGGGCCAAAAACATTCAGTACTTC
CDR3: CSVLTPKGARAKNIQYF
size: .
J: TRBJ2-4
V: TRBV29-1
D: TRBD1

DNA: TGTGCCAGCAGTTTAGCAGTCCAGGCCGGAAACACCATATATTTT
CDR3: CASSLAVQAGNTIYF
size: .
J: TRBJ1-3
V: TRBV28
D: .

DNA: TGTGCCAGCAGTCGACGAGGGGGCATCAGCAATCAGCCCCAGCATTTT
CDR3: CASSRRGGISNQPQHF
size: many
J: TRBJ1-5
V: TRBV6-1
D: TRBD1

DNA: TGTGCCAGCAGCGCCTCACAGGGGTATGAGACCCAGTACTTC
CDR3: CASSASQGYETQYF
size: .
J: TRBJ2-5
V: TRBV9
D: TRBD1

DNA: TGTGCCAGCAGCCTCCGTCTGGGCACAGATACGCAGTATTTT
CDR3: CASSLRLGTDTQYF
size: .
J: TRBJ2-3
V: TRBV7-6
D: .

DNA: TGTGCCAGCATCCGGGGCAGGTCCGGGACAGTAAACAATGAGCAGTTCTTC
CDR3: CASIRGRSGTVNNEQFF
size: .
J: TRBJ2-1
V: TRBV2
D: TRBD1

DNA: TGTGCCAGCAGACGCCCCCCGGGCAGTAATTACGAGCAGTACTTC
CDR3: CASRRPPGSNYEQYF
size: .
J: TRBJ2-7
V: TRBV28
D: .

DNA: TGCGCCAGCAGCTTGGCGGCAAGGACCACTGAAGCTTTCTTT
CDR3: CASSLAARTTEAFF
size: few
J: TRBJ1-1
V: TRBV5-1
D: .

DNA: TGTGCCAGCAGCTTAGAACTAGCGTCCGGGGAGCTGTTTTTT
CDR3: CASSLELASGELFF
size: many
J: TRBJ2-2
V: TRBV7-6
D: TRBD2

DNA: TGCAGCGTTGACTCTTTCCACAGTGAGCAGTTCTTC
CDR3: CSVDSFHSEQFF
size: .
J: TRBJ2-1
V: TRBV29-1
D: .

DNA: TGCGCCAGCAGCCAAGGAGCCGGGAGGAAAAACATTCAGTACTTC
CDR3: CASSQGAGRKNIQYF
size: .
J: TRBJ2-4
V: TRBV4-1
D: TRBD2

DNA: TGTGCCAGCAGTACCCTCGACAGGGTTCAGGACGAGCAGTACTTC
CDR3: CASSTLDRVQDEQYF
size: .
J: TRBJ2-7
V: TRBV6-1
D: TRBD1

DNA: TGTGCCAGCAGCTACCCGGGACTAGCGGGTGTTACGCAGTATTTT
CDR3: CASSYPGLAGVTQYF
size: .
J: TRBJ2-3
V: TRBV7-2
D: TRBD2

DNA: TGCAGTGCTAGAGCCCTAGCGGGAGCCAACGAGCAGTACTTC
CDR3: CSARALAGANEQYF
size: .
J: TRBJ2-7
V: TRBV20-1
D: TRBD2

DNA: TGCAGTGCTCCCCGGAACTGGAACACCGGGGAGCTGTTTTTT
CDR3: CSAPRNWNTGELFF
size: .
J: TRBJ2-2
V: TRBV20-1
D: .

DNA: TGTGCCAGCAGTTTCGCCGGGACGGGTAATTCACCCCTCCACTTT
CDR3: CASSFAGTGNSPLHF
size: few
J: TRBJ1-6
V: TRBV9
D: .

DNA: TGCAGCGTTGCACTAGCGTTCTACAATGAGCAGTTCTTC
CDR3: CSVALAFYNEQFF
size: few
J: TRBJ2-1
V: TRBV29-1
D: TRBD2

DNA: TGCAGCGGGCGGACAGGGGCGAACACCGGGGAGCTGTTTTTT
CDR3: CSGRTGANTGELFF
size: once
J: TRBJ2-2
V: TRBV29-1
D: TRBD1

DNA: TGCGCCAGCAGCTCTGGGGTGGGGCGAGATAGCAATCAGCCCCAGCATTTT
CDR3: CASSSGVGRDSNQPQHF
size: .
J: TRBJ1-5
V: TRBV5-1
D: .

DNA: TGTGCCAGCAGCGCCCGAAATGAGCAGTTCTTC
CDR3: CASSARNEQFF
size: few
J: TRBJ2-1
V: TRBV5-5
D: .

DNA: TGTGCCAGCTCACCTCCATCCCGCACAGATACGCAGTATTTT
CDR3: CASSPPSRTDTQYF
size: .
J: TRBJ2-3
V: TRBV18
D: .

DNA: TGCAGCGTCGCCAAAGGGTCGGCTAATGAAAAACTGTTTTTT
CDR3: CSVAKGSANEKLFF
size: .
J: TRBJ1-4
V: TRBV29-1
D: .

DNA: TGTGCCAGCAGCGTAGTTCCAGACACTGAAGCTTTCTTT
CDR3: CASSVVPDTEAFF
size: few
J: TRBJ1-1
V: TRBV9
D: .

DNA: TGCGCCAGCAGCAACACAGGGACCGACTACGAGCAGTACTTC
CDR3: CASSNTGTDYEQYF
size: few
J: TRBJ2-7
V: TRBV5-1
D: .

DNA: TGTGCCAGTAGTATGAAAGGCAGGGAAAGCAATCAGCCCCAGCATTTT
CDR3: CASSMKGRESNQPQHF
size: .
J: TRBJ1-5
V: TRBV19
D: .

DNA: TGCAGTGCTAGGCTTGGGACAGATACGCAGTATTTT
CDR3: CSARLGTDTQYF
size: .
J: TRBJ2-3
V: TRBV20-1
D: .

DNA: TGTGCCAGCAGCCCACGGCGATCTTGGGCGGCGATGTACTTC
CDR3: CASSPRRSWAAMYF
size: once
J: TRBJ2-7
V: TRBV14
D: .

DNA: TGTGCCAGCAGTCGTCTCGAAGGGGTCCAGCCCCAGCATTTT
CDR3: CASSRLEGVQPQHF
size: many
J: TRBJ1-5
V: TRBV2
D: .

DNA: TGCAGTGCTAGAGATTGGCAGAAACCCTTGGGCACTGAAGCTTTCTTT
CDR3: CSARDWQKPLGTEAFF
size: few
J: TRBJ1-1
V: TRBV20-1
D: .

DNA: TGTGCCAGCAGTAGACTAGGGAACGGGGAGCTGTTTTTT
CDR3: CASSRLGNGELFF
size: many
J: TRBJ2-2
V: TRBV27
D: .

DNA: TGTGCCAGCAGCTTAGGTGTCGGACAGGGGGCCAGAGAGACCCAGTACTTC
CDR3: CASSLGVGQGARETQYF
size: few
J: TRBJ2-5
V: TRBV7-7
D: TRBD1

DNA: TGTGCCAGTAGTATGTTAGCGGGTTCGAACACCGGGGAGCTGTTTTTT
CDR3: CASSMLAGSNTGELFF
size: .
J: TRBJ2-2
V: TRBV19
D: TRBD2

DNA: TGCAGTGCTAGATCCAGTCCGAGACAGGAGACCCAGTACTTC
CDR3: CSARSSPRQETQYF
size: few
J: TRBJ2-5
V: TRBV20-1
D: .

DNA: TGCAGTGCCGGCGAGGGAGGGATCAACTACGAGCAGTACTTC
CDR3: CSAGEGGINYEQYF
size: few
J: TRBJ2-7
V: TRBV20-1
D: TRBD2

DNA: TGTGCCAGCGCCGACTCTGGAAACACCATATATTTT
CDR3: CASADSGNTIYF
size: .
J: TRBJ1-3
V: TRBV28
D: .

DNA: TGCAGTGCCAGGGGGACAGGCGAGACTAACGAGCAGTACTTC
CDR3: CSARGTGETNEQYF
size: few
J: TRBJ2-7
V: TRBV20-1
D: TRBD1

DNA: TGTGCCAGCAGTAATAATAATTCACCCCTCCACTTT
CDR3: CASSNNNSPLHF
size: few
J: TRBJ1-6
V: TRBV3-1
D: .

DNA: TGTGCCAGCAGTGAAACCGGGACACATCGCTCTGGAAACACCATATATTTT
CDR3: CASSETGTHRSGNTIYF
size: .
J: TRBJ1-3
V: TRBV6-1
D: .

DNA: TGTGCCAGCAGCCTCAGGGGCGGCAATCAGGCCCAGCATTTT
CDR3: CASSLRGGNQAQHF
size: .
J: TRBJ1-5
V: TRBV6-1
D: .

DNA: TGCGCCAGCAGCCAGAGCTCCTATAATTCACCCCTCCACTTT
CDR3: CASSQSSYNSPLHF
size: .
J: TRBJ1-6
V: TRBV4-3
D: .

DNA: TGTGCCAGCAGCCAAGTAGGGAGTATTCAAGAGACCCAGTACTTC
CDR3: CASSQVGSIQETQYF
size: few
J: TRBJ2-5
V: TRBV14
D: .

DNA: TGTGCCAGCGAATCGTACGAGATGGGCTCCTACGAGCAGTACTTC
CDR3: CASESYEMGSYEQYF
size: once
J: TRBJ2-7
V: TRBV6-1
D: .

DNA: TGTGCCAGCAGCCAAGGGTGGACAGCTAGCACAGATACGCAGTATTTT
CDR3: CASSQGWTASTDTQYF
size: few
J: TRBJ2-3
V: TRBV14
D: .

DNA: TGTGCCAGCAGCTTACGGGGGACACTCGGAGGCTACACCTTC
CDR3: CASSLRGTLGGYTF
size: few
J: TRBJ1-2
V: TRBV7-2
D: .